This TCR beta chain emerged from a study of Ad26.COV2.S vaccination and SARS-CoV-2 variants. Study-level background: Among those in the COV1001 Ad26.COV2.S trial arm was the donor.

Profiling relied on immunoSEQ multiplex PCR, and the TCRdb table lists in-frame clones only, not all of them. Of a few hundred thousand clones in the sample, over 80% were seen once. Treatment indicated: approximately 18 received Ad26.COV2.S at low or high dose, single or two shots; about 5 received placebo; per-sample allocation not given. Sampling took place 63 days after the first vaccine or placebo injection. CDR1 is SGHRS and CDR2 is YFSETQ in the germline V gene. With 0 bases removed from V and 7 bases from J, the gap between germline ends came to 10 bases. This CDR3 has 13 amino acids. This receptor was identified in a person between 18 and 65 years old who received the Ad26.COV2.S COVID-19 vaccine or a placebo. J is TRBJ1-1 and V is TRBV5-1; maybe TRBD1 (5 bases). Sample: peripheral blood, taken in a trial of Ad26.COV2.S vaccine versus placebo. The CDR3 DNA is TGCGCCAGCAGCTTGGTGTCTGACAGTGAAGCTTTCTTT. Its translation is CASSLVSDSEAFF.